One and the same sample provided the 5 T cell receptor beta chains below, sequenced in a study of spatial heterogeneity in lung cancer. TCRdb re-derived calls from the 5' RACE reads in MiXCR, one entry per CDR3 protein. Of around 7,700 distinct CDR3 sequences in the sample, around a sixth are singletons; the top ten hold roughly 16%. Documented time point: sample taken at primary tumor resection. Material: normal lung tissue next to the tumor, obtained at surgery. The receptors here all came from a male donor with early-stage non-small cell lung cancer.

About this clonotype itself: A clone one base away is much larger, so this may be a read error. This chain links TRBV15 with TRBJ1-5; D ambiguous. Germline V gene sequence: CDR1 LNHNV, CDR2 YYDKDF (reference sequence). The CDR3 is made up of 14 amino acids. CDR3 sequence reads: CPTSSSVSNQPQHF. The DNA of the CDR3 is TGTCCCACCAGCAGCAGCGTAAGCAATCAGCCCCAGCATTTT. Using reference TRBV15 and TRBJ1-5 for the parts outside the CDR3, the full variable domain is DAMVIQNPRYQVTQFGKPVTLSCSQTLNHNVMYWYQQKSSQAPKLLFHYYDKDFNNEADTPDNFQSRRPNTSFCFLDIRSPGLGDTAMYLCPTSSSVSNQPQHFGDGTRLSIL.

This clonotype came up a few times. The gene calls are TRBV28 and TRBJ2-2; D is perhaps TRBD1 (5 bases). Germline V CDR1 and CDR2: MDHEN, SYDVKM. V gave up 8 bases and J gave up 2 bases, with 15 bases separating them. This CDR3 has 15 residues. DNA for the CDR3: TGTGCCAGCGAATGGGGTCAGGGAAACACCGGGGAGCTGTTTTTT. Translating it yields CASEWGQGNTGELFF.

The rearrangement joins TRBV12-3 or TRBV12-4 to TRBJ2-5, with a possible D match to TRBD2 (5 bases). CDR3 length: 14 amino acids. V was pared by 3 bases and J by 0 bases, with 8 bases between. CDR3 residues: CASSLREYQETQYF. In DNA, the CDR3 is TGTGCCAGCAGTTTGAGGGAGTACCAAGAGACCCAGTACTTC.

This clonotype occurred once. This chain connects TRBV20-1 to TRBJ2-4, with D unresolved. CDR1 and CDR2 from the germline V gene are DFQATT and SNEGSKA (reference sequence). The CDR3 has 12 amino acids. V shed 5 bases and J shed 0 bases, with 5 bases lying between them. CDR3 sequence: CSASGAKNIQYF. CDR3 coding DNA: TGCAGTGCTTCGGGAGCCAAAAACATTCAGTACTTC.

The sample holds a few counts of this clonotype. The chain employs TRBV6-5 and TRBJ1-5; D remains unclear. Germline V gene data show CDR1 as MNHEY and CDR2 as SVGAGI. This CDR3 has 13 amino acids. Between the trimmed V and J ends, which lost 2 bases and 3 bases, there was a span of 5 bases. CDR3 in amino acids: CASSYRDNQPQHF. The CDR3 region has the DNA TGTGCCAGCAGTTACAGGGACAATCAGCCCCAGCATTTT.